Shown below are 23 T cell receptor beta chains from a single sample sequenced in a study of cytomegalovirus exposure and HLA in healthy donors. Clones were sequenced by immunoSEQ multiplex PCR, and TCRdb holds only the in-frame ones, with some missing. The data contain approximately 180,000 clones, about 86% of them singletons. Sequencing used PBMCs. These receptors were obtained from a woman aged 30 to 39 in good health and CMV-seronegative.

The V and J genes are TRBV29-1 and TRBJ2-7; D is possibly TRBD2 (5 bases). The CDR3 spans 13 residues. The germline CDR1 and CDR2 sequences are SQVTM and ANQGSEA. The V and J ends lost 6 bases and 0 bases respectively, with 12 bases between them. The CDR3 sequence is CSVEVGSSYEQYF. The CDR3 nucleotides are TGCAGCGTGGAGGTAGGGAGCTCCTACGAGCAGTACTTC.

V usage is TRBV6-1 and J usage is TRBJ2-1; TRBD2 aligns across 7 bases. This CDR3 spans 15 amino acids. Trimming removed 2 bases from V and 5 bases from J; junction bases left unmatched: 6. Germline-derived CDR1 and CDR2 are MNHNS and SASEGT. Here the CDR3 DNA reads TGTGCCAGCAGTGAACCCGGGGGGAGTAACAATGAGCAGTTCTTC. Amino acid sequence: CASSEPGGSNNEQFF.

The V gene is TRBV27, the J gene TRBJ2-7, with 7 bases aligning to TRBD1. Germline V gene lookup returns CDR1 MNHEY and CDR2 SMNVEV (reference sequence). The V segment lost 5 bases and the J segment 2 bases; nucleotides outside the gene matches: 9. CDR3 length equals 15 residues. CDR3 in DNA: TGTGCCAGCAGTCTTATCCAGGGGGATACCTACGAGCAGTACTTC. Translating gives CASSLIQGDTYEQYF.

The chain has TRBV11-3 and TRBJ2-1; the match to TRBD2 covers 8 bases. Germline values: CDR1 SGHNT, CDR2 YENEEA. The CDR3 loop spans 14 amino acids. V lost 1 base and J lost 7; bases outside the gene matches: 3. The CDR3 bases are TGTGCCAGCAGCTTAGCGGGGGGGTATAATGAGCAGTTCTTC. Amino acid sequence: CASSLAGGYNEQFF.

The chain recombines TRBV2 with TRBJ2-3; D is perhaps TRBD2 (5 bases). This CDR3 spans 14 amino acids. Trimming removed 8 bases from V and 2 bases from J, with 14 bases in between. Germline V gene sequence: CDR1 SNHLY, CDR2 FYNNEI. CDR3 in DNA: TGTGCCAGCGTTCCGGGGTCCCCCACAGATACGCAGTATTTT. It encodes CASVPGSPTDTQYF.

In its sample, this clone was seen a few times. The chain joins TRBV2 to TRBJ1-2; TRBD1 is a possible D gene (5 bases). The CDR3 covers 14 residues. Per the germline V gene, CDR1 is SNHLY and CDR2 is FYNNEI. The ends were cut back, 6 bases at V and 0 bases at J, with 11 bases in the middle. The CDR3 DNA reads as TGTGCCAGCAGCAGGGAGGGTACTAACTATGGCTACACCTTC. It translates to CASSREGTNYGYTF.

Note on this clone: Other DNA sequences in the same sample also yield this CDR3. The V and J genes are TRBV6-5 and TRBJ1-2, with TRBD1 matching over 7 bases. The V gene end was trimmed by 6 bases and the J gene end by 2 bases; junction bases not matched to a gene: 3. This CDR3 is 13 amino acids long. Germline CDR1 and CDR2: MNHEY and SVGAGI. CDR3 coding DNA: TGTGCCAGCAGCCCGACAGGGAACTATGGCTACACCTTC. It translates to CASSPTGNYGYTF.

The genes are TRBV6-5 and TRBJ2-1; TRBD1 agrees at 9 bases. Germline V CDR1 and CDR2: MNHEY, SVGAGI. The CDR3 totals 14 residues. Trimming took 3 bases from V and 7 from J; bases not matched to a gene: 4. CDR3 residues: CASSYDGQGNEQFF. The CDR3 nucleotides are TGTGCCAGCAGTTATGACGGACAGGGGAATGAGCAGTTCTTC.

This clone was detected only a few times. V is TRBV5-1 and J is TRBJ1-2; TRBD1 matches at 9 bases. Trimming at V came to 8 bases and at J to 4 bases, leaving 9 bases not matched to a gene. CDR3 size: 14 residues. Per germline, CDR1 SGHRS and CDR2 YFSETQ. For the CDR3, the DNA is TGCGCCAGTTGTCCGGGACAGGGAATCTATGGCTACACCTTC. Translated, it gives CASCPGQGIYGYTF.

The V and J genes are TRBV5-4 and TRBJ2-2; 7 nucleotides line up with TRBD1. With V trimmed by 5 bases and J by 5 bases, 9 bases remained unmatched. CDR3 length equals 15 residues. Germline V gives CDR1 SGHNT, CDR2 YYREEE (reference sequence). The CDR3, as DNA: TGTGCCAGCAGTCGTCAGGGGGTTGAAACCGGGGAGCTGTTTTTT. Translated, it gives CASSRQGVETGELFF.

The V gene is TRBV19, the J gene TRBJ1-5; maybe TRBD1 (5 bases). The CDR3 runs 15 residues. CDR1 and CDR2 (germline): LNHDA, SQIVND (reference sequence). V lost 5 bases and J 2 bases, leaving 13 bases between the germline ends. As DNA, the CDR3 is TGTGCCAGTAGTTTGGGGCTTCGGGGCAATCAGCCCCAGCATTTT. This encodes CASSLGLRGNQPQHF.

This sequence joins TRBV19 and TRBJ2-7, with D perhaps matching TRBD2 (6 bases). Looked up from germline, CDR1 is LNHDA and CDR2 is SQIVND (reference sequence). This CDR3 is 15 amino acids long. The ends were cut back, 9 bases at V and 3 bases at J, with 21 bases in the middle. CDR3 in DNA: TGTGCCAGCAGCCGTATCTCGGGGGTAAACTACGAGCAGTACTTC. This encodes CASSRISGVNYEQYF. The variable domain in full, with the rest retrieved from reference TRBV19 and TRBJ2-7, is DGGITQSPKYLFRKEGQNVTLSCEQNLNHDAMYWYRQDPGQGLRLIYYSQIVNDFQKGDIAEGYSVSREKKESFPLTVTSAQKNPTAFYLCASSRISGVNYEQYFGPGTRLTVT.

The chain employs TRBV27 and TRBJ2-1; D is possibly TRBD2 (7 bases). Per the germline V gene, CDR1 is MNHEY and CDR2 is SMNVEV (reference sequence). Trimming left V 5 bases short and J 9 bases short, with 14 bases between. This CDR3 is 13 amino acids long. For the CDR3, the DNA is TGTGCCAGCAGTATAGGGGGGGCGGGTGAGCAGTTCTTC. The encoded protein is CASSIGGAGEQFF.

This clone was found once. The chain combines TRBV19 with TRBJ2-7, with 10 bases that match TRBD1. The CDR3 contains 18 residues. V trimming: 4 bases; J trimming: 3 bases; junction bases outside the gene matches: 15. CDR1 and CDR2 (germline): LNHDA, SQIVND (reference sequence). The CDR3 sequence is CASSRSRLRQGAVYEQYF. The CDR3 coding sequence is TGTGCCAGTAGTAGATCTCGACTAAGACAGGGGGCGGTCTACGAGCAGTACTTC.

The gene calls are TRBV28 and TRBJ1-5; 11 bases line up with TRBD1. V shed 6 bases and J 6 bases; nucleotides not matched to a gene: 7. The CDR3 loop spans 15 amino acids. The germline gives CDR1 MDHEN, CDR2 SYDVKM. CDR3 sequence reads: CASSRRTGGSQPQHF. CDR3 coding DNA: TGTGCCAGCAGCCGTCGGACAGGGGGCAGTCAGCCCCAGCATTTT.

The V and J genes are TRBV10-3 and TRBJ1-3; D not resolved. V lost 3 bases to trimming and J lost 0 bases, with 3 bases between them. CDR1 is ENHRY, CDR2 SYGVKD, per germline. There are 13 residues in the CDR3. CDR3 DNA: TGTGCCATCAGTGACAGCTCTGGAAACACCATATATTTT. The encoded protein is CAISDSSGNTIYF.

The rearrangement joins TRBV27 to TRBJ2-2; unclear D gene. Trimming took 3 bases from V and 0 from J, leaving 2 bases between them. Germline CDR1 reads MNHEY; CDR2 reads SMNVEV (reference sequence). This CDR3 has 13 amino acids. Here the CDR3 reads CASSFTNTGELFF. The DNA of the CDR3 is TGTGCCAGCAGTTTTACGAACACCGGGGAGCTGTTTTTT.

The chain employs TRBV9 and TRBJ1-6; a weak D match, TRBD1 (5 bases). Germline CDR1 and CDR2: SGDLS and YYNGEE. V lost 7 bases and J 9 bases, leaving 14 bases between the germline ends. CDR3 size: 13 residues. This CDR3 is CASSTGGFSPLHF. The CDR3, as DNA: TGTGCCAGCTCAACTGGGGGGTTTTCACCCCTCCACTTT.

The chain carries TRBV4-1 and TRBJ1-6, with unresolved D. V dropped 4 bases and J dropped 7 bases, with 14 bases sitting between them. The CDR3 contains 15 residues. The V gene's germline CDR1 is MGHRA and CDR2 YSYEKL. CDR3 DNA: TGCGCCAGCAGCCGGGTTCACGGGATCAATTCACCCCTCCACTTT. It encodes CASSRVHGINSPLHF.

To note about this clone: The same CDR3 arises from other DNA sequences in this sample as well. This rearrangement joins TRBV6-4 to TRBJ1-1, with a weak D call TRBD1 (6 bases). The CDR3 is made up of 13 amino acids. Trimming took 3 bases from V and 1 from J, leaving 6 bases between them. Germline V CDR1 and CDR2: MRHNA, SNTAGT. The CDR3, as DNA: TGTGCCAGCAGTGAGACAGGGAACACTGAAGCTTTCTTT. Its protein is CASSETGNTEAFF.

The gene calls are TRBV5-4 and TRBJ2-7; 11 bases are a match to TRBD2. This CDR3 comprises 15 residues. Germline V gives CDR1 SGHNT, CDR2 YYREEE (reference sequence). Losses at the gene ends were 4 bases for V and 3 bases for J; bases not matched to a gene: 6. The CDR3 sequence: CASSDATSGDYEQYF. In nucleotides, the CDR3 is TGTGCCAGCAGCGACGCGACTAGCGGGGACTACGAGCAGTACTTC.

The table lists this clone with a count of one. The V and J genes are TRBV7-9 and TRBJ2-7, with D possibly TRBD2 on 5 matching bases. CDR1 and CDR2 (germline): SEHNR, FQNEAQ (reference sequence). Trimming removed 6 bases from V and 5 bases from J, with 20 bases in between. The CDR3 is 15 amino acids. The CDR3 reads CASSPTRTRGNEQYF. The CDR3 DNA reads TGTGCCAGCAGTCCAACTCGCACCCGAGGGAACGAGCAGTACTTC.

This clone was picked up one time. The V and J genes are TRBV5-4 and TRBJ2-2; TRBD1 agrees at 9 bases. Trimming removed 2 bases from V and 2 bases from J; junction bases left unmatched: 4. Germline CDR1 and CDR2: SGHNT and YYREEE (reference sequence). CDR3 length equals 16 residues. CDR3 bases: TGTGCCAGCAGCTTCGGGACAGGGTCCAACACCGGGGAGCTGTTTTTT. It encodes CASSFGTGSNTGELFF.